This T cell receptor beta chain originates from a study of T-cell memory formation after mild COVID-19. CDR3 length: 13 amino acids. The germline V and J ends were trimmed by 0 bases and 10 bases, with 10 bases remaining between them. The germline V gene has CDR1 MRHNA and CDR2 SNTAGT. TCRdb called the 5' RACE reads again in MiXCR, with one record for every CDR3 protein. The data show about 320,000 distinct CDR3 sequences, with roughly an eighth seen just once and approximately 22% held by the top ten. The V gene is TRBV6-4, the J gene TRBJ2-1; D call uncertain. What was sequenced was PBMCs or a T cell subset sorted from them (not recorded which). This clonotype originated in a man aged 18 to 29 who had mild COVID-19 (a few samples of this study predate the infection). Cell type and time point are not known. The DNA for the CDR3 is TGTGCCAGCAGTGACTCTGGGGTGGGGGAGCAGTTCTTC. Translating it yields CASSDSGVGEQFF.